This record concerns one T cell receptor (beta chain) sequence. Original methodology: Estimates of nucleated cell counts were drawn from the amplification of reference gene primers. The repertoire was sequenced with immunoSEQ multiplex PCR; TCRdb's copy has only in-frame clones and lacks some. V and J calls plus clone size are reproduced from that table; the DNA served to infer D and trimming. The table shows roughly 150,000 clones, with over 75% occurring only once. These data are taken from a study of blood T cell repertoires in COVID-19. Study details: Samples representing acute and convalescent COVID-19 were sourced from the United States, Italy and Spain.

Germline V gene sequence: CDR1 LGHDT, CDR2 YNNKEL (reference sequence). CDR3 length equals 15 residues. The V gene lost 2 bases and the J gene lost 7 bases, with 12 bases spanning the gap. Enrolment of Seattle patients took place during active infection, and they were followed longitudinally. Sequenced sample: peripheral blood. The source of this sequence is a man between 18 and 35 years old with COVID-19, enrolled during active disease. The J gene is TRBJ1-6, the V gene TRBV3-1 (or the pseudogene TRBV3-2); the D is unclear. The CDR3 here is CASSQRYTGNSPLHF. CDR3 DNA: TGTGCCAGCAGCCAAAGATATACGGGGAATTCACCCCTCCACTTT.